A single T cell receptor beta chain is shown here with its context. This entry comes from a study of blood T cell repertoires in COVID-19. Study-level information: Sites in the United States, Italy and Spain provided acute and convalescent COVID-19 samples. T cells, B-cell-depleted T cells, or PBMCs supplied cDNA or gDNA.

Method: immunoSEQ multiplex PCR; TCRdb's copy keeps in-frame clones and lacks some. The sample has hundreds of thousands of clones, 80% seen once; the top ten hold 3.5% to 5.5%. Germline CDR1 and CDR2: SEHNR and FQNEAQ (reference sequence). The CDR3 covers 15 residues. Losses at the gene ends were 5 bases for V and 0 bases for J; bases not matched to a gene: 3. Across 20 to 25 US areas, participants ranged in age from about 18 to 100 years. The material sequenced was PBMCs or T cells enriched from blood (not recorded which). This rearrangement joins TRBV7-9 to TRBJ2-3; 9 nucleotides line up with TRBD2. The source of this sequence is a man aged 25 to 40 with acute COVID-19. In DNA form, the CDR3 reads TGTGCCAGCAGCGTCGCGGGGGGGAGCACAGATACGCAGTATTTT. Amino acid sequence: CASSVAGGSTDTQYF. The entire variable domain, with the rest obtained from reference TRBV7-9 and TRBJ2-3, is as follows: DTGVSQNPRHKITKRGQNVTFRCDPISEHNRLYWYRQTLGQGPEFLTYFQNEAQLEKSRLLSDRFSAERPKGSFSTLEIQRTEQGDSAMYLCASSVAGGSTDTQYFGPGTRLTVL.